This T cell receptor beta chain was obtained from a study of T cells in Graves' hyperthyroidism and ophthalmopathy (dated by TCRdb to about 2019). Background on the whole study: Peripheral blood samples were taken at initial diagnosis, before any treatment was given. Following sampling, methimazole starting at 30 mg daily was given to hyperthyroidism patients, and high-dose intravenous methylprednisolone was given to ophthalmopathy patients. TCR Vbeta CDR3 sequencing of approximately 140 peripheral blood samples (approximately 44 ophthalmopathy, over 70 hyperthyroidism and some 17 progressor patients) is reported in the paper. To identify distinguishing TCR V-J signatures, a discovery cohort of about 100 patients was used, comprising 40 to 45 with Graves' ophthalmopathy and around 57 with stable Graves' hyperthyroidism. Prospective prediction of ophthalmopathy was tested in an independent validation cohort of 18 to 20 hyperthyroidism patients and around 16 patients who later progressed to ophthalmopathy. The 75 to 100 discovery patients were divided at random into training and test sets in a 7:3 ratio. In about six Graves' hyperthyroidism patients, the study also compared T-cell repertoires from thyroid tissue with T-cell repertoires from blood. Broad study findings and their caveats: In cross-validation, a model built on a 13 V-J signature told ophthalmopathy apart from stable hyperthyroidism with 87.88% sensitivity and about 81% specificity, and in testing the same model reached 80%/75%. In validation, progression to ophthalmopathy was predicted by the model with 70% to 71% sensitivity and under 85% specificity, a median of about 6.8 months before onset. No statistical method was used to fix the sample size in advance, and group allocation was not hidden from the investigators. Most expanded thyroid clonotypes (frequency above 0.001) were also found in blood, which suggests that blood repertoires may mirror thyroid immune responses.

Trimming takes 4 bases from V and 0 bases from J, and the germline ends sit 11 bases apart. The CDR3, cysteine through phenylalanine, is 14 amino acids long. The retained sequence is limited to the CDR3, 42 bases, with the frame set at the first base. The germline V gene supplies CDR1 SQVTM and CDR2 ANQGSEA. Amplification of TCR beta CDR3 regions was carried out from RNA transcripts. The TCR CDR3 was subjected to a first round of RT-PCR using the HTBI primer set and the Qiagen OneStep RT-PCR kit. Libraries were constructed in a second round of multiplex PCR, after which size selection and purification were carried out. The libraries were sequenced on an Illumina HiSeq2000 using paired-end 100 bp reads. The published analysis was carried out like this. SOAPnuke was used to process the raw data, with reads discarded if the reads contained adapters or uncalled bases, had a mean Phred below 15, or lacked an exact constant-primer or identifier match. High-quality paired reads were merged with COPE v1.2.5, and unique nucleotide sequences were defined as clonotypes. MiTCR v1.1 was used to align the clonotypes against IMGT TRBV, TRBD and TRBJ reference segments. Analysis was restricted to V-J combinations with a frequency above 0.0001, which covered roughly 99% of repertoires. The TCS score was defined as F50 (clonal expansion) divided by E x V (chaos), with BLOSUM62-based TCRdist calculated between CDR3 peptides within each V-J. Welch's t-statistics and random forest reduced roughly 540 V-J features to roughly 13, which were used in a naive Bayes classifier (R e1071). The public reads were run again by TCRdb, first through fastp at Q25 and then through MiXCR, and only productive beta chains were kept. Each entry merges the rows of one CDR3 protein and shows their most common DNA and genes. These V and J calls rely on TCRdb rather than the paper's analysis. The sample table holds about 270,000 distinct CDR3 sequences, of which approximately 14% were seen once. Under 35% of the sample is in the top ten clones.

As concerns this clonotype: Its antigen specificity is not known. No base-level quality is on record; no much larger clone is a single base apart.

The hyperthyroidism patients were between 18 and 65 years old and newly diagnosed, with a disease duration of less than 2 months. Any patient with an uncontrolled infection, another autoimmune disease, pregnancy or lactation was excluded. Diagnoses were established on the basis of clinical symptoms, serum thyroxine and TRAb, thyroid ultrasound, and orbital computed tomography. Blood from progressor patients was drawn when they were first diagnosed with hyperthyroidism, before any ophthalmopathy symptoms appeared. PBMCs were separated from approximately 10 ml of fresh peripheral blood using Ficoll-Paque density gradient centrifugation. Progressor patients were initially diagnosed with Graves' hyperthyroidism and developed ophthalmopathy during follow-up. Total RNA was extracted using Trizol reagent, and RNA quality was assessed on an Agilent 2100 Bioanalyzer.

In this chain, TRBV29-1 is recombined with TRBJ2-3; possibly the D gene is TRBD2, per 5 matching bases. Input material: blood. The receptor was isolated from a woman aged 50 to 65 with Graves' hyperthyroidism that later progressed to Graves' ophthalmopathy. Read as DNA, the sequence is TGCAGCGTTGGCCCTAGCAGTAGCACAGATACGCAGTATTTT. Its protein is CSVGPSSSTDTQYF.